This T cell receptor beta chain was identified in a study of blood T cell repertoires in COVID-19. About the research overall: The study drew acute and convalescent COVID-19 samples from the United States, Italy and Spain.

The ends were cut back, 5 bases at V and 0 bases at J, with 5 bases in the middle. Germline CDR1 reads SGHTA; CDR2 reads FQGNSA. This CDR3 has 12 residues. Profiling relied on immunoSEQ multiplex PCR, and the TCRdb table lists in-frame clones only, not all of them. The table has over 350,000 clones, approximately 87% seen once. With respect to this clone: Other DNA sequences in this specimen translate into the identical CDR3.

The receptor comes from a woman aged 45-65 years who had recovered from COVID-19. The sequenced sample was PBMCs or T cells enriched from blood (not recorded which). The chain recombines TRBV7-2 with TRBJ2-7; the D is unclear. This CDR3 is CASSGRSYEQYF. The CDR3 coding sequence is TGTGCCAGCAGCGGCCGCTCCTACGAGCAGTACTTC.